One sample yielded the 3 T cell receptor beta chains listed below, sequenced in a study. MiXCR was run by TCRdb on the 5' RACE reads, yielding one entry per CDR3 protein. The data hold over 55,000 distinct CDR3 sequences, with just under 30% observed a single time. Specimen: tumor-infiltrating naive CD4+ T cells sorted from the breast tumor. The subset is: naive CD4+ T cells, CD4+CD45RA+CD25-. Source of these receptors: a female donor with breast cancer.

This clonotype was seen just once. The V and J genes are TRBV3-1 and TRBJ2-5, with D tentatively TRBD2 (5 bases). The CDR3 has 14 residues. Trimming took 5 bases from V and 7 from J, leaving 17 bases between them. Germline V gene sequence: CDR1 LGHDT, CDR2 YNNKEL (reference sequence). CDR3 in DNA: TGTGCCAGCAGCAGGGTTATGAGGGCTGGGACCCAGTACTTC. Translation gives CASSRVMRAGTQYF.

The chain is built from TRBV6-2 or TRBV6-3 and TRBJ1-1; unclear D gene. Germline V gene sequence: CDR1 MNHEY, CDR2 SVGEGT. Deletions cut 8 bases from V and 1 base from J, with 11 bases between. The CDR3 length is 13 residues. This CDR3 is CASVEQANTEAFF. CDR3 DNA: TGTGCCAGCGTAGAGCAGGCGAACACTGAAGCTTTCTTT.

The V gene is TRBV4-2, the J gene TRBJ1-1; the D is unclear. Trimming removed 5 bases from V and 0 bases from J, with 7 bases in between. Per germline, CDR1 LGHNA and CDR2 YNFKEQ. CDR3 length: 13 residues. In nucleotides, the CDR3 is TGTGCCAGCAGCAGAGGGTTGAACACTGAAGCTTTCTTT. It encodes CASSRGLNTEAFF.